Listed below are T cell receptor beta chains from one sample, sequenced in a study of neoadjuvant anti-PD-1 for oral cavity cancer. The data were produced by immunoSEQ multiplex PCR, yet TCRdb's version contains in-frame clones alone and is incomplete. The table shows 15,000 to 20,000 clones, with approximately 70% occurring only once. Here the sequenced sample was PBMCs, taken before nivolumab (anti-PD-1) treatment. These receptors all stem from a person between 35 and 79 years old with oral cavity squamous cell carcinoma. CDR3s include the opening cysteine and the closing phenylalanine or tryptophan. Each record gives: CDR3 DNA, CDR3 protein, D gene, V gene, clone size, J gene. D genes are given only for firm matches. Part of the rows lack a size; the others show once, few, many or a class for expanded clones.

cdr3_nt: TGTGCCAGTAGTAGCACGCTAGCGGGAGGGTACGAAGAGACCCAGTACTTC; cdr3_aa: CASSSTLAGGYEETQYF; d_call: TRBD2; v_call: TRBV19; clone_size: .; j_call: TRBJ2-5
cdr3_nt: TGTGCCAGCAGCACCGGACAGGTTTATGGCTACACCTTC; cdr3_aa: CASSTGQVYGYTF; d_call: TRBD1; v_call: TRBV9; clone_size: few; j_call: TRBJ1-2
cdr3_nt: TGTGCCTGGAATTCTGGAAACACCATATATTTT; cdr3_aa: CAWNSGNTIYF; d_call: .; v_call: TRBV30; clone_size: .; j_call: TRBJ1-3
cdr3_nt: TGCAGCGCTCAGGGTATTTCCAGGTTCGGGGAGCTGTTTTTT; cdr3_aa: CSAQGISRFGELFF; d_call: .; v_call: TRBV29-1; clone_size: .; j_call: TRBJ2-2
cdr3_nt: TGTGCCACCAGTTGGGGGACTGAAGCTTTCTTT; cdr3_aa: CATSWGTEAFF; d_call: .; v_call: TRBV6-6; clone_size: .; j_call: TRBJ1-1
cdr3_nt: TGTGCCAGCAGCTTCGGCGGTGGGCAAGTAAACACTGAAGCTTTCTTT; cdr3_aa: CASSFGGGQVNTEAFF; d_call: .; v_call: TRBV5-5; clone_size: .; j_call: TRBJ1-1
cdr3_nt: TGCAGCGTTGGATTGTTGGATACGCAGTATTTT; cdr3_aa: CSVGLLDTQYF; d_call: .; v_call: TRBV29-1; clone_size: .; j_call: TRBJ2-3
cdr3_nt: TGTGCCAGCAGTCCGCGGACTAGAGGCCTGTTTTTT; cdr3_aa: CASSPRTRGLFF; d_call: TRBD2; v_call: TRBV28; clone_size: .; j_call: TRBJ2-2
cdr3_nt: TGTGCCAGCAGCTTGGACTCTGGGGTCTCCGGAAACACCATATATTTT; cdr3_aa: CASSLDSGVSGNTIYF; d_call: .; v_call: TRBV5-4; clone_size: .; j_call: TRBJ1-3
cdr3_nt: TGTGCCAGCACAACGGGAGTAGTATATGAGCAGTTCTTC; cdr3_aa: CASTTGVVYEQFF; d_call: .; v_call: TRBV6-1; clone_size: .; j_call: TRBJ2-1
cdr3_nt: TGTGCCAGCAGCTTGGCCGGGCCCCAAGAGACCCAGTACTTC; cdr3_aa: CASSLAGPQETQYF; d_call: .; v_call: TRBV5-6; clone_size: .; j_call: TRBJ2-5
cdr3_nt: TGTGCCAGCAGCCCAACGGCTAGCGGGCATGAGCAGTTCTTC; cdr3_aa: CASSPTASGHEQFF; d_call: TRBD2; v_call: TRBV7-2; clone_size: .; j_call: TRBJ2-1
cdr3_nt: TGTGCCAGCAGTTACTCCCCGAACACCGGGGAGCTGTTTTTT; cdr3_aa: CASSYSPNTGELFF; d_call: .; v_call: TRBV6-5; clone_size: .; j_call: TRBJ2-2
cdr3_nt: TGTGCCAGCAGTACCGGGACAGGGGGACATCAGCCCCAGCATTTT; cdr3_aa: CASSTGTGGHQPQHF; d_call: TRBD1; v_call: TRBV7-8; clone_size: few; j_call: TRBJ1-5
cdr3_nt: TGTGCCAGCAGTGAAGTGGTAAGGGGCGAGCAGTACTTC; cdr3_aa: CASSEVVRGEQYF; d_call: .; v_call: TRBV6-1; clone_size: .; j_call: TRBJ2-7
cdr3_nt: TGTGCCACCACTCCCTCGGCCGGGACAGGCTATTCCGTTTATGGCTACACCTTC; cdr3_aa: CATTPSAGTGYSVYGYTF; d_call: TRBD1; v_call: TRBV28; clone_size: .; j_call: TRBJ1-2
cdr3_nt: TGTGCCAGCAGCTTAGGACAGATCACAGATACGCAGTATTTT; cdr3_aa: CASSLGQITDTQYF; d_call: .; v_call: TRBV11-2; clone_size: .; j_call: TRBJ2-3
cdr3_nt: TGTGCCAGCAGTAGGGCGGAGAACACTGAAGCTTTCTTT; cdr3_aa: CASSRAENTEAFF; d_call: .; v_call: TRBV6-4; clone_size: .; j_call: TRBJ1-1
cdr3_nt: TGTGCCAGCAGTGGGGGCTACACAGATACGCAGTATTTT; cdr3_aa: CASSGGYTDTQYF; d_call: .; v_call: TRBV2; clone_size: .; j_call: TRBJ2-3
cdr3_nt: TGTGCCAGCAGTTCCCCTAGGGCAGGGGGTGAGACCCAGTACTTC; cdr3_aa: CASSSPRAGGETQYF; d_call: TRBD1; v_call: TRBV6-5; clone_size: .; j_call: TRBJ2-5
cdr3_nt: TGTGCCAGCCGTAGGGACAGACCCTACGAGCAGTACTTC; cdr3_aa: CASRRDRPYEQYF; d_call: TRBD1; v_call: TRBV25-1; clone_size: .; j_call: TRBJ2-7
cdr3_nt: TGTGCCAGCAGGGGGGGAGGCAATCAGCCCCAGCATTTT; cdr3_aa: CASRGGGNQPQHF; d_call: .; v_call: TRBV27; clone_size: few; j_call: TRBJ1-5
cdr3_nt: TGTGCCGCCGGGGCCTTCCCCTTCTACGAGCAGTACTTC; cdr3_aa: CAAGAFPFYEQYF; d_call: .; v_call: TRBV30; clone_size: .; j_call: TRBJ2-7
cdr3_nt: TGTGCCAGCAGTAAACAGGGACCCAACTACGGCGAGCAGTACTTC; cdr3_aa: CASSKQGPNYGEQYF; d_call: .; v_call: TRBV6-6; clone_size: .; j_call: TRBJ2-7
cdr3_nt: TGTGCCAACCGAGCGGGGGACAGGGTCGTCGGCGAGCAGTACTTC; cdr3_aa: CANRAGDRVVGEQYF; d_call: .; v_call: TRBV6-5; clone_size: few; j_call: TRBJ2-7
cdr3_nt: TGCAGCGTTGAAGGTAACCCCCCGAGGACCGGGGAGCTGTTTTTT; cdr3_aa: CSVEGNPPRTGELFF; d_call: .; v_call: TRBV29-1; clone_size: .; j_call: TRBJ2-2
cdr3_nt: TGTGCCAGCGGACAGGGGGTAGCCAAAAACATTCAGTACTTC; cdr3_aa: CASGQGVAKNIQYF; d_call: TRBD1; v_call: TRBV2; clone_size: .; j_call: TRBJ2-4
cdr3_nt: TGTGCCGCAAGACCTCAGAGCTCCTACGAGCAGTACTTC; cdr3_aa: CAARPQSSYEQYF; d_call: .; v_call: TRBV28; clone_size: .; j_call: TRBJ2-7
cdr3_nt: TGTGCCAGCAGTTACCTCACGGGACGCAACTCCTACGAGCAGTACTTC; cdr3_aa: CASSYLTGRNSYEQYF; d_call: .; v_call: TRBV28; clone_size: few; j_call: TRBJ2-7
cdr3_nt: TGTGCCAGCAGCTACCCGACAGGAATTAACACTGAAGCTTTCTTT; cdr3_aa: CASSYPTGINTEAFF; d_call: .; v_call: TRBV5-6; clone_size: few; j_call: TRBJ1-1
cdr3_nt: TGTGCCAGCAGCCAAATACCCGTCGGATGGACAGCTCCTAACACCGGGGAGCTGTTTTTT; cdr3_aa: CASSQIPVGWTAPNTGELFF; d_call: .; v_call: TRBV7-3; clone_size: .; j_call: TRBJ2-2
cdr3_nt: TGTGCCAGCAGTGAGGCGTATTCGAGCACAGATACGCAGTATTTT; cdr3_aa: CASSEAYSSTDTQYF; d_call: .; v_call: TRBV6-1; clone_size: few; j_call: TRBJ2-3
cdr3_nt: TGTGCCAGCAGCTTGGGATCTTGGGGCGCAGATACGCAGTATTTT; cdr3_aa: CASSLGSWGADTQYF; d_call: .; v_call: TRBV5-8; clone_size: few; j_call: TRBJ2-3
cdr3_nt: TGCGCCAGCAGCCCCCCGGGAGAGACCCAGTACTTC; cdr3_aa: CASSPPGETQYF; d_call: .; v_call: TRBV5-1; clone_size: .; j_call: TRBJ2-5
cdr3_nt: TGTGCCAGTAGTATAGGAGGGGACGGCTACACCTTC; cdr3_aa: CASSIGGDGYTF; d_call: .; v_call: TRBV19; clone_size: .; j_call: TRBJ1-2
cdr3_nt: TGTGCCAGCGTAGCGGGAGGGCTCAATGAGCAGTTCTTC; cdr3_aa: CASVAGGLNEQFF; d_call: TRBD2; v_call: TRBV6-1; clone_size: .; j_call: TRBJ2-1
cdr3_nt: TGTGCCAGCAGTGAAAACTCCTGGGGGAACTACGAGCAGTACTTC; cdr3_aa: CASSENSWGNYEQYF; d_call: .; v_call: TRBV6-1; clone_size: once; j_call: TRBJ2-7
cdr3_nt: TGTGCCAGCAGTGTTGGGGGAGCCGGGGAGCTGTTTTTT; cdr3_aa: CASSVGGAGELFF; d_call: .; v_call: TRBV2; clone_size: few; j_call: TRBJ2-2
cdr3_nt: TGTGCCAGCAGCCAAGCGGCAGGTAGCTCCTACGAGCAGTACTTC; cdr3_aa: CASSQAAGSSYEQYF; d_call: .; v_call: TRBV6-5; clone_size: .; j_call: TRBJ2-7
cdr3_nt: TGTGCCAGCAGTTTGGTTGTGAACACTGAAGCTTTCTTT; cdr3_aa: CASSLVVNTEAFF; d_call: .; v_call: TRBV28; clone_size: few; j_call: TRBJ1-1
cdr3_nt: TGCGCCAGCAGCCCGACAGGATTTAACACTGAAGCTTTCTTT; cdr3_aa: CASSPTGFNTEAFF; d_call: .; v_call: TRBV5-1; clone_size: .; j_call: TRBJ1-1
cdr3_nt: TGTGCCAGCAGTACCGATTTGAGCTCCTACAATGAGCAGTTCTTC; cdr3_aa: CASSTDLSSYNEQFF; d_call: .; v_call: TRBV2; clone_size: .; j_call: TRBJ2-1
cdr3_nt: TGTGCCAGCAGCCCGGGGGTAGGGGAGACCCAGTACTTC; cdr3_aa: CASSPGVGETQYF; d_call: .; v_call: TRBV7-3; clone_size: few; j_call: TRBJ2-5
cdr3_nt: TGTGCCAGCAGCTTGCGGGCGGGAGGCCCAGAAGAGACCCAGTACTTC; cdr3_aa: CASSLRAGGPEETQYF; d_call: TRBD2; v_call: TRBV5-4; clone_size: .; j_call: TRBJ2-5
cdr3_nt: TGCGCCAACCCGGGACCGCGGGAGACCCAGTACTTC; cdr3_aa: CANPGPRETQYF; d_call: .; v_call: TRBV10-1; clone_size: .; j_call: TRBJ2-5
cdr3_nt: TGTGCCAGCAGTTTTCCCGGCGGGACGGTTGCAGATACGCAGTATTTT; cdr3_aa: CASSFPGGTVADTQYF; d_call: .; v_call: TRBV5-5; clone_size: .; j_call: TRBJ2-3
cdr3_nt: TGTGCCATCAGTGGGACTCACTCCTCCTACAATGAGCAGTTCTTC; cdr3_aa: CAISGTHSSYNEQFF; d_call: .; v_call: TRBV10-3; clone_size: .; j_call: TRBJ2-1
cdr3_nt: TGTGCCAGCAGCCGAGGGGCAGATAGCAATCAGCCCCAGCATTTT; cdr3_aa: CASSRGADSNQPQHF; d_call: .; v_call: TRBV11-2; clone_size: .; j_call: TRBJ1-5
cdr3_nt: TGCGCCAGCAGCAAGGGGTTAGGAGGGTCCTACGAGCAGTACTTC; cdr3_aa: CASSKGLGGSYEQYF; d_call: .; v_call: TRBV5-1; clone_size: .; j_call: TRBJ2-7
cdr3_nt: TGTGCCAGTAGTGCGGCCCTAGCGGGAGGACGCTACGAGCAGTACTTC; cdr3_aa: CASSAALAGGRYEQYF; d_call: TRBD2; v_call: TRBV19; clone_size: .; j_call: TRBJ2-7
cdr3_nt: TGTGCCAGCAGCTTAATAGTGTGGGACAATCAGCCCCAGCATTTT; cdr3_aa: CASSLIVWDNQPQHF; d_call: .; v_call: TRBV7-8; clone_size: .; j_call: TRBJ1-5